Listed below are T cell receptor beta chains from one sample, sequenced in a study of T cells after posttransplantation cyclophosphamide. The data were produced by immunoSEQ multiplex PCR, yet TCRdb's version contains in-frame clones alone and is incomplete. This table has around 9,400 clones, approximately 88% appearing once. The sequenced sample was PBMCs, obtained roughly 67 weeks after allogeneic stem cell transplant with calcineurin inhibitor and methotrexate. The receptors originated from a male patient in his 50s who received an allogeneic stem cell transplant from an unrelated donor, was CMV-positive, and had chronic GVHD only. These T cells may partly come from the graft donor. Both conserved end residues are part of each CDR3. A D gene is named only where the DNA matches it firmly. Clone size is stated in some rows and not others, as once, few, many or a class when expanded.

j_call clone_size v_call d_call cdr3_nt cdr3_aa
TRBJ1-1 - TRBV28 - TGTGCCAGCAGTCAACTGAAGAACACTGAAGCTTTCTTT CASSQLKNTEAFF
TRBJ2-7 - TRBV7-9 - TGTGCCAGCAGCTTAGCAGGGGGACCTGCCGAGCAGTACTTC CASSLAGGPAEQYF
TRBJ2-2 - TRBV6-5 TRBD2 TGTGCCAGCAGTTTGTCCCGGGGGGGCAACGGGGAGCTGTTTTTT CASSLSRGGNGELFF
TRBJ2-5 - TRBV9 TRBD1 TGTGCCAGCAGCTTTAGGACAGGCCAAGAGACCCAGTACTTC CASSFRTGQETQYF
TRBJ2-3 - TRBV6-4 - TGTGCCAGCAGTGTGGGCGTCACAGATACGCAGTATTTT CASSVGVTDTQYF
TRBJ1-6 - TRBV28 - TGTGCCAGCAGTTCCTCAACAAGGGAGCCCAGCCGGAATTCACCCCTCCACTTT CASSSSTREPSRNSPLHF
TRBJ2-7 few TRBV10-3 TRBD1 TGTGCCATCATGGATGGGACAGGGGGCTCCTACGAGCAGTACTTC CAIMDGTGGSYEQYF
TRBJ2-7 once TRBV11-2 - TGTGCCAGCAGCTTAGACATTCCCGAGCAGTACTTC CASSLDIPEQYF
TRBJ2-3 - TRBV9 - TGTGCCAGCAGCGGGCGACAGGCTTACTACGCCACAGATACGCAGTATTTT CASSGRQAYYATDTQYF
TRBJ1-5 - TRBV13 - TGTGCCAGCAGCTTGGGGCGGGACGCCCTAGGGCCCCAGCATTTT CASSLGRDALGPQHF
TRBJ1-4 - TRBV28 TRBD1 TGTGCCAGCTCTGACAGGGGGGATGAAAAACTGTTTTTT CASSDRGDEKLFF
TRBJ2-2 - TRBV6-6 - TGTGCCAGCACCAGGACCGGGGAGCTGTTTTTC CASTRTGELFF
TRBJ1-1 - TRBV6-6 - TGTGCCAGCAGCGACGGGGTGAACACTGAAGCTTTCTTT CASSDGVNTEAFF
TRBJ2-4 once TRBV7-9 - TGTGCCAGCACCCCCGACAGCTACAAAAACATTCAGTACTTC CASTPDSYKNIQYF
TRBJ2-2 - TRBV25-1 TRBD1 TGTGCCAGCAGTGTGGCACAGGGGGCTACCGGGGAGCTGTTTTTT CASSVAQGATGELFF
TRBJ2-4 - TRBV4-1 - TGCGCCAGCAGCCAAGAGGAGAGGGGGAGAGCCAAAAACATTCAGTACTTC CASSQEERGRAKNIQYF